The rows below give T cell receptor beta chains drawn from one sample of a study of T cells after yellow fever vaccination. TCRdb recomputed calls from the 5' RACE reads with MiXCR, one row per CDR3 protein. The profile shows some 240,000 distinct CDR3 sequences, approximately 5.2% of them singletons. The starting material was CD4+ T cells sorted from PBMCs, obtained on the day of the yellow fever booster vaccination. These TCRs come from a man aged 18-30 years who received the YFV17D yellow fever vaccine. Each CDR3 is given without its conserved first and last residue. D genes are given only for firm matches.

D,length,V,J,CDR3
.,10,TRBV12-3/TRBV12-4,TRBJ1-1,ASSLRAEEAF
.,15,TRBV19,TRBJ2-1,ASSTGRGNAFLDEQF
TRBD1,10,TRBV5-5,TRBJ1-2,ASSLSGGGYT
.,12,TRBV12-3/TRBV12-4,TRBJ2-7,ASSFSDRRAEQY
TRBD1,13,TRBV6-2/TRBV6-3,TRBJ1-5,ASSPGQGFAQPQH
TRBD1,15,TRBV6-2/TRBV6-3,TRBJ1-2,ASSYPDYRDSFYGYT
.,13,TRBV4-1,TRBJ1-6,ASSQGPGLLSPLH
.,11,TRBV7-2,TRBJ1-2,ASSPRGQLGYT
TRBD1,15,TRBV20-1,TRBJ2-4,SARWYRGRLAKNIQY
TRBD1,9,TRBV29-1,TRBJ2-5,SGGQEETQY
.,14,TRBV4-1,TRBJ1-2,ASSRHEATRYYGYT
.,11,TRBV2,TRBJ1-2,ASTMDSSYGYT
.,10,TRBV28,TRBJ1-6,ASTESASPLH
TRBD2,12,TRBV5-1,TRBJ2-1,ASSFAGGGDEQF
TRBD1,11,TRBV20-1,TRBJ1-4,SATDRGREKLF
TRBD1,13,TRBV18,TRBJ2-2,ASSRDRETTGELF
TRBD1,12,TRBV5-1,TRBJ1-1,ASSLARQGSEAF
TRBD2,13,TRBV29-1,TRBJ2-3,SVKGLAGGADTQY
.,11,TRBV11-2,TRBJ1-1,ASSLDWGTEAF
TRBD2,15,TRBV9,TRBJ2-5,ASSSAGLAGYGETQY
TRBD1,15,TRBV5-1,TRBJ2-2,ASSLPPGQGAAGELF
TRBD2,16,TRBV4-3,TRBJ2-3,ASSQDWGLAGGADTQY
.,11,TRBV24-1,TRBJ2-1,ATSDLIDNEQF
.,9,TRBV10-3,TRBJ2-1,AISLSGEQF
TRBD1,14,TRBV7-9,TRBJ2-7,ASSLPQGTGSYEQY
.,11,TRBV12-3/TRBV12-4,TRBJ1-2,ASQSTGLYGYT
.,10,TRBV7-2,TRBJ2-3,ASSLRADTQY
.,13,TRBV7-9,TRBJ2-6,ASSLVVSGANVLT
.,13,TRBV10-3,TRBJ2-7,AISEGWQGSGEQY
.,13,TRBV18,TRBJ2-3,ASSPRGSWRDTQY
.,13,TRBV20-1,TRBJ1-5,SARVGQTSNQPQH
TRBD1,16,TRBV19,TRBJ2-6,ASSALQGAASGANVLT
TRBD1,16,TRBV7-9,TRBJ2-3,ASSGPVGDRALTDTQY
.,13,TRBV18,TRBJ1-1,ASSPLGGSTAEAF
.,14,TRBV5-5,TRBJ2-7,ASSLGPGAQYYEQY
TRBD1,11,TRBV7-2,TRBJ1-5,ASSRQGPQPQH
.,8,TRBV20-1,TRBJ2-2,SARAGELF
.,14,TRBV28,TRBJ2-2,ASTSRDRMNTGELF
TRBD1,13,TRBV18,TRBJ2-5,ASSPVTGSGETQY
.,13,TRBV4-2,TRBJ1-6,ASSQDVRDNSPLH
.,14,TRBV12-5,TRBJ1-2,ASGLAPDTPNYGYT
.,11,TRBV29-1,TRBJ1-1,SAGLQPNTEAF
.,10,TRBV4-2,TRBJ1-1,ASSGAGTEAF
TRBD2,13,TRBV6-2/TRBV6-3,TRBJ2-7,ASRPTSGHSYEQY
.,12,TRBV7-2,TRBJ1-2,ASSRPAEGYGYT
.,12,TRBV4-1,TRBJ2-1,ASSQDFRGNEQF